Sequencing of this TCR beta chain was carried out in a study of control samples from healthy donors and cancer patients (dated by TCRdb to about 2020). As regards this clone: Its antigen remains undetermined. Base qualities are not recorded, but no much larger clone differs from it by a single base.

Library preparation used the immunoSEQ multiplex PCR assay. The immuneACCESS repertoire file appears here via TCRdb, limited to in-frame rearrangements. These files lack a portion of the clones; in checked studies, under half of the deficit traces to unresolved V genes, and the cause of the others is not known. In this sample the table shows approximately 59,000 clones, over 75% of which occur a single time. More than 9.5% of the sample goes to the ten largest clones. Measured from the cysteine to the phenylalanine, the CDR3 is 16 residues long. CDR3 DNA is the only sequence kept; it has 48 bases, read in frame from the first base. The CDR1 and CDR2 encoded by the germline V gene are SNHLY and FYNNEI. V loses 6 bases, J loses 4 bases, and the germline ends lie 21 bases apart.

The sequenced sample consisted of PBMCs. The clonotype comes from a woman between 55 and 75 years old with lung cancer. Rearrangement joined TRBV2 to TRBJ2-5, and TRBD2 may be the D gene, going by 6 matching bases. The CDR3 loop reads CASSDRNWRGGETQYF. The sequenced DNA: TGTGCCAGCAGCGATAGGAATTGGCGGGGCGGAGAGACCCAGTACTTC.